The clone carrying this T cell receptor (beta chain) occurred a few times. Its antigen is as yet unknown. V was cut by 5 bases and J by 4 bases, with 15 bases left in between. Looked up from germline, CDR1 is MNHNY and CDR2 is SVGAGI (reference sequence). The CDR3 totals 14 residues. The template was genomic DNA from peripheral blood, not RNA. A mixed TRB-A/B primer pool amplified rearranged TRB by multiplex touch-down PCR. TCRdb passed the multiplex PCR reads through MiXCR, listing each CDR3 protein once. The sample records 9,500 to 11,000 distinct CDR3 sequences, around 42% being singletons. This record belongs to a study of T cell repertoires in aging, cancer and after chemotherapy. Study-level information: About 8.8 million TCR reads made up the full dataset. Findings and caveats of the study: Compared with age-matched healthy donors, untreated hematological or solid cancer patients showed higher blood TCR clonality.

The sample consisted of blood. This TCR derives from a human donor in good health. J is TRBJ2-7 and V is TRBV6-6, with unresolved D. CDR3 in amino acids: CASSPGLGTYEQYF. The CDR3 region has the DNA TGTGCCAGCAGTCCCGGGTTGGGTACTTACGAGCAGTACTTC.